What follows are 10 T cell receptor beta chains derived from one specimen sequenced in a study of T cell responses to AZD1222 COVID-19 vaccine. Clones were sequenced by immunoSEQ multiplex PCR, and TCRdb holds only the in-frame ones, with some missing. Seen here are under 35,000 clones, around 89% observed once, and the top ten hold less than 15%. The sample here was peripheral blood, taken 28 days after the second AZD1222 dose. The receptors were sampled from an adult who received the AZD1222 COVID-19 vaccine.

This clone was seen a handful of times. The chain links TRBV5-1 to TRBJ2-7; TRBD1 might be the D (6 bases). The CDR3 runs 15 residues. CDR1 and CDR2 (germline): SGHRS, YFSETQ. V was cut by 4 bases and J by 7 bases, with 21 bases left in between. The CDR3 region has the DNA TGCGCCAGCAGCCTAACTCCGGGTTCAACAGGGGAGCAGTACTTC. Residues: CASSLTPGSTGEQYF.

This clone was seen more than once but under ten times. The J gene is TRBJ2-5, the V gene TRBV12-3 or TRBV12-4, with D tentatively TRBD2 (6 bases). This CDR3 is 13 amino acids long. Trimming took 3 bases from V and 3 from J, leaving 8 bases between them. As DNA, the CDR3 is TGTGCCAGCAGTTTGTGGGGGGAAGAGACCCAGTACTTC. It codes for CASSLWGEETQYF.

The chain employs TRBV10-2 and TRBJ2-7; D call uncertain. This CDR3 contains 17 residues. Germline V gene data show CDR1 as WSHSY and CDR2 as SAAADI. The germline V and J ends were trimmed by 6 bases and 5 bases, with 26 bases remaining between them. CDR3 DNA sequence: TGCGCCAGCAGCGATCCTGAGGCCGTATGGACGTGGGACGAGCAGTACTTC. Encoded protein: CASSDPEAVWTWDEQYF.

This clone was seen a single time. This chain links TRBV28 with TRBJ1-5; 9 positions match TRBD1. The ends lost 6 bases at V and 11 bases at J; junction bases unmatched: 11. This CDR3 contains 14 residues. In germline, CDR1 is MDHEN, CDR2 SYDVKM. CDR3 sequence: CASRNSRTGVAQHF. The DNA of the CDR3 is TGTGCCAGCAGAAACTCCCGGACAGGGGTGGCCCAGCATTTT.

A few counts support this clone. The genes are TRBV28 and TRBJ1-2; D is undetermined. Germline CDR1 reads MDHEN; CDR2 reads SYDVKM. CDR3 length: 14 residues. V lost 6 bases and J lost 0, with 11 bases in between. The CDR3 sequence is CASRLTAANYGYTF. As DNA, the CDR3 is TGTGCCAGCAGACTAACAGCGGCTAACTATGGCTACACCTTC.

This clone was observed once. The chain carries TRBV24-1 and TRBJ1-3, with D perhaps TRBD1 (6 bases). The germline V and J ends were trimmed by 3 bases and 0 bases, with 14 bases remaining between them. Germline CDR1 and CDR2: KGHDR and SFDVKD. The CDR3 runs to 17 residues. CDR3 sequence: CATSDPPGRGSGNTIYF. Here the CDR3 DNA reads TGTGCCACCAGTGATCCTCCCGGCAGGGGCTCTGGAAACACCATATATTTT.

The chain recombines TRBV9 with TRBJ2-4; D is possibly TRBD1 (5 bases). The germline V and J ends were trimmed by 4 bases and 0 bases, with 11 bases remaining between them. Per germline, CDR1 SGDLS and CDR2 YYNGEE. This CDR3 is 15 amino acids long. In DNA, the CDR3 is TGTGCCAGCAGCCAAGACAGTTTAGCCAAAAACATTCAGTACTTC. This encodes CASSQDSLAKNIQYF.

V usage is TRBV4-3 and J usage is TRBJ2-7; D uncertain. Germline lookup yields CDR1 LGHNA and CDR2 YSLEER. Trimming left V 0 bases short and J 4 bases short, with 7 bases between. The CDR3 has 13 residues. CDR3 amino acids: CASSQELRYEQYF. CDR3 bases: TGCGCCAGCAGCCAAGAATTGCGGTACGAGCAGTACTTC.

This sequence joins TRBV12-3 or TRBV12-4 and TRBJ1-1; unclear D gene. This CDR3 has 11 residues. The V end lost 7 bases, the J end lost 6 bases, and 9 bases lay between the germline ends. As DNA, the CDR3 is TGTGCCAGCACTGGGCCGTCTGAAGCTTTCTTT. Residues: CASTGPSEAFF.

The genes are TRBV7-2 and TRBJ1-2; possibly TRBD1 for D (5 bases). The CDR3 runs 14 residues. Trimming stripped 1 base from V and 2 bases from J, with 8 bases between. The germline V gene has CDR1 SGHTA and CDR2 FQGNSA. CDR3 nucleotide sequence: TGTGCCAGCAGCTTAGGGGGCACAAACTATGGCTACACCTTC. The encoded protein is CASSLGGTNYGYTF.